Following are 8 T cell receptor beta chains from one sample sequenced in a study of beta chain features in type 1 diabetes. The entirety of the isolated RNA underwent reverse transcription, so expressed TCRB transcripts were sequenced. Measured with immunoSEQ multiplex PCR; TCRdb has only the in-frame clones, and not every one. The data show 100,000 to 150,000 clones, 15% to 20% seen once. These receptors are not linked to any known antigen. Study-wide findings and caveats: People with Type 1 diabetes carried modestly yet significantly shorter TCRB CDR3s in all four CD4+ subsets.

Sample: central memory CD4+ T cells from blood. All receptors derive from a man between 18 and 35 years old with type 1 diabetes.

The chain combines TRBV9 with TRBJ2-2; 8 bases match TRBD1. The ends lost 0 bases at V and 7 bases at J; junction bases unmatched: 5. CDR3 length equals 15 residues. Germline CDR1 and CDR2: SGDLS and YYNGEE. CDR3 coding DNA: TGTGCCAGCAGCGTAGCGGACAGGGTAATCGGGGAGCTGTTTTTT. This sequence encodes CASSVADRVIGELFF. The full variable domain, with the rest looked up from reference TRBV9 and TRBJ2-2, is DSGVTQTPKHLITATGQRVTLRCSPRSGDLSVYWYQQSLDQGLQFLIQYYNGEERAKGNILERFSAQQFPDLHSELNLSSLELGDSALYFCASSVADRVIGELFFGEGSRLTVL.

V is TRBV18 and J is TRBJ2-1; D might be TRBD1 or TRBD2, each matching 5 bases. Trimming shortened V by 0 bases and J by 7 bases, and 13 bases separated the two germline ends. Germline loops: CDR1 KGHSH, CDR2 LQKENI. The CDR3 loop spans 15 amino acids. The CDR3 reads CASSPPSLWGNEQFF. The DNA for the CDR3 is TGTGCCAGCTCACCACCGTCCCTTTGGGGGAATGAGCAGTTCTTC.

This clone was detected a few times. The chain recombines TRBV5-1 with TRBJ2-1; a weak D match, TRBD2 (6 bases). Germline lookup yields CDR1 SGHRS and CDR2 YFSETQ. The CDR3 has 16 amino acids. V shed 0 bases and J shed 7 bases, with 17 bases lying between them. CDR3: CASSLGGTSSANEQFF. CDR3 bases: TGCGCCAGCAGCTTGGGCGGGACCTCCTCGGCGAATGAGCAGTTCTTC.

This clone was detected ten times or more. The rearrangement uses TRBV6-4 and TRBJ2-5; TRBD2 is a possible D gene (6 bases). V lost 0 bases and J 1 base, leaving 9 bases between the germline ends. Germline loops: CDR1 MRHNA, CDR2 SNTAGT. This CDR3 has 15 amino acids. The CDR3 loop is CASSDSYGGQETQYF. DNA of the CDR3: TGTGCCAGCAGTGACTCTTACGGGGGCCAAGAGACCCAGTACTTC.

This clone was observed once. The rearrangement uses TRBV7-9 and TRBJ2-1, with 10 bases fitting TRBD1. Trimming at V came to 5 bases and at J to 7 bases, leaving 11 bases not matched to a gene. CDR1 and CDR2 from the germline V gene are SEHNR and FQNEAQ (reference sequence). CDR3 length: 16 amino acids. In DNA form, the CDR3 reads TGTGCCAGCAGCCTGCCCCGGGGACAGGGGAGAAATGAGCAGTTCTTC. This encodes CASSLPRGQGRNEQFF.

This clone was observed a handful of times. V and J are TRBV30 and TRBJ1-1; the match to TRBD1 covers 8 bases. CDR1 and CDR2 (germline): GTSNPN, SVGIG (reference sequence). The V gene end was trimmed by 2 bases and the J gene end by 4 bases; junction bases not matched to a gene: 3. The CDR3 length is 13 residues. The DNA for the CDR3 is TGTGCCTGGAGTAGAACAGGGGGCACTGAAGCTTTCTTT. Translating it yields CAWSRTGGTEAFF.

The genes are TRBV4-1 and TRBJ2-5; D might be TRBD2 (7 bases). This CDR3 has 15 amino acids. V was clipped by 0 bases and J by 7 bases, with 15 bases between them. Germline assignment: CDR1 MGHRA and CDR2 YSYEKL. The CDR3 sequence: CASSQDPGGDGTQYF. The CDR3 DNA is TGCGCCAGCAGCCAAGATCCGGGGGGCGATGGGACCCAGTACTTC.

The chain employs TRBV5-1 and TRBJ2-5; no clear D. The CDR3 runs 12 residues. V was cut by 1 base and J by 5 bases, with 6 bases left in between. In germline, CDR1 is SGHRS, CDR2 YFSETQ. In DNA form, the CDR3 reads TGCGCCAGCAGCTTGCTGGATGAGACCCAGTACTTC. It codes for CASSLLDETQYF.